This T cell receptor (beta chain) was identified in a study of blood T cell repertoires in COVID-19. Study overall: The United States, Italy and Spain provided the acute and convalescent COVID-19 samples. PBMCs, B-cell-depleted T cells, or T cells provided the cDNA or gDNA that made up the material.

Methods used by the authors: Amplification with reference gene primers provided the estimates of nucleated cell counts. The assay was immunoSEQ multiplex PCR, and TCRdb's table has in-frame clones only and misses some. The DNA gave D and trimming, while V, J and clone size come from that table. This table holds more than 100,000 clones, 75% to 90% found once. Germline-derived CDR1 and CDR2 are SGHVS and FNYEAQ. This CDR3 spans 14 amino acids. The V and J ends lost 3 bases and 0 bases, in that order; junction bases with no gene match: 1. The V and J genes are TRBV7-6 and TRBJ2-5; 7 nucleotides agree with TRBD1. The sequence was collected from a man aged 50-60 years with active or convalescent COVID-19. The sample comprised peripheral blood. The CDR3 DNA is TGTGCCAGCAGCTTCGGGACAGACCAAGAGACCCAGTACTTC. Amino acid sequence: CASSFGTDQETQYF.